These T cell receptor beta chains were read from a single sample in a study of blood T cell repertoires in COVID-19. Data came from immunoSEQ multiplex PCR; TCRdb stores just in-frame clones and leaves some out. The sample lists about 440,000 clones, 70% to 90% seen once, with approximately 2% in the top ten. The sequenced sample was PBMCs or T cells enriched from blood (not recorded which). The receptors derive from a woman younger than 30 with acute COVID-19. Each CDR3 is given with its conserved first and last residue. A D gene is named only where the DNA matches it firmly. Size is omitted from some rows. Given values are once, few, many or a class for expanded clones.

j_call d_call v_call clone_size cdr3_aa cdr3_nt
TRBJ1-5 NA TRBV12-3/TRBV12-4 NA CASSTTSQPQHF TGTGCCAGCAGCACAACAAGTCAGCCCCAGCATTTT
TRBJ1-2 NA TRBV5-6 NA CASSMRQGIVYGYTF TGTGCCAGCAGCATGAGGCAGGGGATCGTCTATGGCTACACCTTC
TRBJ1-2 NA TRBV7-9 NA CASSQPRDRGYTF TGTGCCAGCAGCCAACCCAGGGATCGCGGCTACACCTTC
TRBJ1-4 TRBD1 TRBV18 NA CASSLQNRGDKEKLFF TGTGCCAGCTCACTACAGAACAGGGGGGACAAGGAAAAACTGTTTTTT
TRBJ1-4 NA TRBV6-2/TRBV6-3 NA CASSRPSGTTNEKLFF TGTGCCAGCAGCCGACCGTCAGGGACAACTAATGAAAAACTGTTTTTT
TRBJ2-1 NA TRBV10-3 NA CAISPPTGRGYNEQFF TGTGCCATCAGCCCCCCTACTGGTAGGGGTTACAATGAGCAGTTCTTC
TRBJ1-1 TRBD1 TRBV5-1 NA CASSLGTGGGEAFF TGCGCCAGCAGCCTGGGGACAGGAGGCGGTGAAGCTTTCTTT
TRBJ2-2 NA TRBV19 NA CASSLTDTGELFF TGTGCCAGTAGCCTTACGGACACCGGGGAGCTGTTTTTT
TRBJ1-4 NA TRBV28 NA CASSRRAEKLFF TGTGCCAGCAGTCGTCGAGCTGAAAAACTGTTTTTT
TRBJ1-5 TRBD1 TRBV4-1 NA CASSQGDRGRQPQHF TGCGCCAGCAGCCAGGGGGACAGGGGAAGACAGCCCCAGCATTTT
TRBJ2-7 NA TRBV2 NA CASSGSRGYEQYF TGTGCCAGCAGTGGGAGCCGGGGCTACGAGCAGTACTTC
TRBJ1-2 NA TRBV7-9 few CASSSEEYGYTF TGTGCCAGCAGCTCCGAGGAATATGGCTACACCTTC
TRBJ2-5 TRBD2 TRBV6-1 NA CASSEMGLADQYF TGTGCCAGCAGTGAAATGGGACTAGCGGACCAGTACTTC
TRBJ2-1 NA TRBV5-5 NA CASSLLGADRNEQFF TGTGCCAGCAGCTTGTTGGGGGCCGATCGGAATGAGCAGTTCTTC
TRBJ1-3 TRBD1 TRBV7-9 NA CASSSRGQERNTIYF TGTGCCAGCAGCTCTAGAGGACAGGAAAGAAACACCATATATTTT
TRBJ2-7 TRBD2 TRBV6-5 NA CASSYGSSGSYEQYF TGTGCCAGCAGTTACGGCTCTAGCGGGAGTTACGAGCAGTACTTC
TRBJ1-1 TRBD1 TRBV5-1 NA CASSLGDRVDTEAFF TGCGCCAGCAGCTTAGGGGACAGGGTGGACACTGAAGCTTTCTTT
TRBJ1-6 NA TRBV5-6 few CASSRSGRRDSPLHF TGTGCCAGCAGTCGTAGCGGGAGAAGGGATTCACCCCTCCACTTT
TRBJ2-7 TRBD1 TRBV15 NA CATSRVLGQVDGEQYF TGTGCCACCAGCAGAGTTTTGGGACAGGTCGATGGCGAGCAGTACTTC
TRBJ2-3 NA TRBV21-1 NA CASNDLAGGPTTDTQYF TGTGCCAGCAACGATCTAGCGGGGGGGCCTACCACAGATACGCAGTATTTT
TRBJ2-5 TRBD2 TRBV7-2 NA CASIAVSSGIGETQYF TGTGCCAGCATCGCCGTGTCTAGCGGGATCGGAGAGACCCAGTACTTC
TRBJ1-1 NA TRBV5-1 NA CASSLSGGTEAFF TGCGCCAGCAGCTTGTCGGGAGGCACTGAAGCTTTCTTT
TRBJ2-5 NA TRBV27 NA CASSFLAEETQYF TGTGCCAGCAGTTTTCTAGCAGAAGAGACCCAGTACTTC
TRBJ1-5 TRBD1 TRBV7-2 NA CASSLGQGVQPQHF TGTGCCAGCAGCTTGGGACAGGGGGTTCAGCCCCAGCATTTT
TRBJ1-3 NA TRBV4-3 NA CASSQDRYSGNTIYF TGCGCCAGCAGCCAAGACCGTTACTCTGGAAACACCATATATTTT
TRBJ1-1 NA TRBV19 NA CAVGSNTAAFF TGTGCCGTGGGCAGTAATACCGCCGCTTTCTTT
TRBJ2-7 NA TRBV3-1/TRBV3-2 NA CASSQGVTEYEQYF TGTGCCAGCAGCCAAGGTGTGACAGAGTACGAGCAGTACTTC
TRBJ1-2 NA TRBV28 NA CASSFSVEPGGYTF TGTGCCAGCAGTTTCTCGGTAGAACCGGGAGGCTACACCTTC
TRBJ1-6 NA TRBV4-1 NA CASSQDSARGSSPLHF TGCGCCAGCAGCCAAGACTCGGCACGGGGGAGCTCACCCCTCCACTTT
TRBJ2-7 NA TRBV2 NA CASSNRRGLYEQYF TGTGCCAGCAGTAACAGGCGGGGGCTCTACGAGCAGTACTTC
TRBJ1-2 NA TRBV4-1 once CASSQGVAGPGYTF TGCGCCAGCAGCCAAGGTGTCGCAGGTCCTGGCTACACCTTC
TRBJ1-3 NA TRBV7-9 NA CASSSGLGSGNTIYF TGTGCCAGCAGCTCGGGACTTGGCTCTGGAAACACCATATATTTT
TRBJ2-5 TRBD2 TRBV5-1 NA CASSPGLVKETQYF TGCGCCAGCAGCCCGGGACTAGTAAAAGAGACCCAGTACTTC
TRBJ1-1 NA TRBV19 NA CASSIRGTEAFF TGTGCCAGTAGTATAAGGGGAACTGAAGCTTTCTTT
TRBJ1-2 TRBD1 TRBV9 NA CASSTRQGFEYRGYTF TGTGCCAGCAGCACTCGACAGGGGTTTGAATATAGGGGCTACACCTTC
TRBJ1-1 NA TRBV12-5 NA CASGLISPLGTEAFF TGTGCTAGTGGTTTAATATCCCCCCTCGGCACTGAAGCTTTCTTT
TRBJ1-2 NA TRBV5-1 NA CASKAQGVDGYTF TGCGCCAGCAAGGCCCAGGGTGTGGATGGCTACACCTTC
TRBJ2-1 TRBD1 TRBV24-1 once CATATGTGPYNEQFF TGTGCCACTGCTACCGGGACAGGACCTTACAATGAGCAGTTCTTC
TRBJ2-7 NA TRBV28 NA CASSFGGGLYEQYF TGTGCCAGCAGTTTTGGGGGGGGGCTCTACGAGCAGTACTTC
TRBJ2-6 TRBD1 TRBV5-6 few CASELWGQGLAGANVLTF TGTGCCAGCGAGCTATGGGGACAGGGTCTCGCTGGGGCCAACGTCCTGACTTTC
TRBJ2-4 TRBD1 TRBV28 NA CASNPGGQKNIQYF TGTGCCAGCAACCCAGGGGGACAGAAAAACATTCAGTACTTC
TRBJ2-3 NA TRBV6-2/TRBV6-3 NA CASSYSHQTDTQYF TGTGCCAGCAGTTACTCCCACCAGACAGATACGCAGTATTTT
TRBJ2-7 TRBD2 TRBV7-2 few CASSQSGHGGEQYF TGTGCCAGCAGTCAAAGCGGGCACGGGGGGGAGCAGTACTTC
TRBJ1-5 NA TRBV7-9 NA CATQGKNQPQHF TGTGCCACCCAGGGTAAGAATCAGCCCCAGCATTTT
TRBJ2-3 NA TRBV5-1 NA CASSLGAHHSTDTQYF TGCGCCAGCAGCTTGGGGGCCCACCATAGCACAGATACGCAGTATTTT
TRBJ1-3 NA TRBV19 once CASLIRGIGNTIYF TGTGCCAGTCTGATACGAGGGATCGGAAACACCATATATTTT
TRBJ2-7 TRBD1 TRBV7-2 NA CASSRDRDYEQYF TGTGCCAGCTCCCGGGACAGGGACTACGAGCAGTACTTC
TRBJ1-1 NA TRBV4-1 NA CASSQEMRNTEAFF TGCGCCAGCAGCCAAGAGATGCGGAACACTGAAGCTTTCTTT
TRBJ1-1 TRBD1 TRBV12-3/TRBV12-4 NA CASSPGTDEAFF TGTGCCAGCAGTCCCGGGACAGATGAAGCTTTCTTT
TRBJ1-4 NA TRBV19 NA CASSPRGMEWEKLFF TGTGCCAGTAGTCCCAGGGGAATGGAGTGGGAAAAACTGTTTTTT
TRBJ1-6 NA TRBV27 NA CASSRSNWGSPLHF TGTGCCAGCAGCCGGAGTAACTGGGGCTCACCCCTCCACTTT
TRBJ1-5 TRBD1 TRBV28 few CASRDRVGQPQHF TGTGCCAGCAGGGACAGGGTTGGTCAGCCCCAGCATTTT
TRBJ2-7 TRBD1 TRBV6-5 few CASSYLRQGSYEQYF TGTGCCAGCAGTTATTTGAGACAGGGCTCCTACGAGCAGTACTTC
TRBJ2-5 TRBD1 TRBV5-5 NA CASSDNYRGRETQYF TGTGCCAGCAGCGATAACTACAGGGGGAGGGAGACCCAGTACTTC
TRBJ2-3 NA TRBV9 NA CASSVATGGDSTDTQYF TGTGCCAGCAGCGTAGCTACGGGCGGGGATAGCACAGATACGCAGTATTTT
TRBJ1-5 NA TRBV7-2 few CASSLQSNQPQHF TGTGCCAGCAGCTTACAGAGCAATCAGCCCCAGCATTTT
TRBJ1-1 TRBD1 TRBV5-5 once CASSLVPDRVIEENTEAFF TGTGCCAGCAGCTTGGTCCCGGACAGGGTCATTGAGGAGAACACTGAAGCTTTCTTT
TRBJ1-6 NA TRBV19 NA CASSIGQGNSPLHF TGTGCCAGTAGTATAGGGCAGGGGAATTCACCCCTCCACTTT